The clone carrying this TCR beta chain was picked up a small number of times. Researchers ran the PCR with 60 Vbeta and 13 Jbeta primers. Sequenced by immunoSEQ multiplex PCR; TCRdb stores in-frame clones only, minus some. The data contain 75,000 to 95,000 clones, 84% of them seen just once; the ten biggest clones take up around 5.2%. J was trimmed by 6 bases and V by 3 bases; bases with no gene match: 5. Germline CDR1 is LNHDA and CDR2 is SQIVND (reference sequence). CDR3 length: 14 residues. The donors comprised healthy bone marrow donors. The data belong to a study of cytomegalovirus exposure and HLA in healthy donors.

The genes are TRBV19 and TRBJ1-1; 9 positions match TRBD1. The receptor was isolated from a woman aged 18-29 years in good health and CMV-seropositive. Sequenced input: PBMCs. The CDR3 nucleotides read TGTGCCAGTAGTATCTCCGGGACAGGGTCTGAAGCTTTCTTT. Amino acids: CASSISGTGSEAFF.